Each of the 22 T cell receptor beta chains below was sequenced from the same sample in a study of vaccination effects on CD4 cells after COVID-19 (dated by TCRdb to 2021 to 2024). Their target antigens are unknown. In the ViraFEST assay, PBMC were stimulated with viral peptide pools, and TCR sequencing was then used to find antigen-specific CD4+ T cell clonotypes based on their expansion. After approximately 11 days of culture, CD4+ T cells were isolated with the EasySep CD4+ T cell isolation kit. Two doses of either the BNT162b2 or the mRNA-1273 mRNA SARS-CoV-2 vaccine were administered to participants. Library construction relied on the immunoSEQ multiplex PCR assay. Not all clones reach the TCRdb copy of this immuneACCESS table, which keeps in-frame sequences only. Checked studies attribute under half of the gap to unresolved V genes and leave the rest unexplained. Here the sample has around 81,000 clones; roughly 80% occur a single time. 0.85% to 1.3% of the sample goes to the ten largest clones.

Sequencing used CD4+ T cells from PBMCs cultured with HCoV-OC43 spike peptides, obtained after COVID-19 vaccination. The cell subset or site label, as the study defines it: HCoV-OC43 spike overlapping peptide pool stimulation. The receptors were sampled from a human donor who received a COVID-19 vaccine.

V gene TRBV18 combines with J gene TRBJ2-3; D remains ambiguous. The CDR3 is 13 residues long. Germline CDR1 and CDR2: KGHSH and LQKENI. V lost 4 bases and J lost 6, with 11 bases in between. CDR3 amino acids: CASSRVPTDTQYF. The CDR3 DNA sequence: TGTGCCAGCTCACGGGTCCCCACGGATACGCAGTATTTT.

This rearrangement joins TRBV19 to TRBJ1-4; D unclear. The CDR3 extends over 15 amino acids. Germline assignment: CDR1 LNHDA and CDR2 SQIVND (reference sequence). V was pared by 3 bases and J by 4 bases, with 12 bases between. The CDR3 sequence: CASSMLGKGNEKLFF. CDR3 nucleotide sequence: TGTGCCAGTAGTATGCTAGGGAAGGGTAATGAAAAACTGTTTTTT. Variable domain in full (rest from reference TRBV19 and TRBJ1-4): DGGITQSPKYLFRKEGQNVTLSCEQNLNHDAMYWYRQDPGQGLRLIYYSQIVNDFQKGDIAEGYSVSREKKESFPLTVTSAQKNPTAFYLCASSMLGKGNEKLFFGSGTQLSVL.

This clone appeared a few times. J is TRBJ2-2 and V is TRBV4-1; D is ambiguous. Germline values: CDR1 MGHRA, CDR2 YSYEKL. This CDR3 has 14 residues. V lost 1 base and J lost 4, with 7 bases in between. The CDR3 spells CASSQVQRTGELFF. CDR3 DNA sequence: TGCGCCAGCAGCCAAGTACAGCGCACCGGGGAGCTGTTTTTT.

This CDR3 reads CASSPRGPNYGYTF. The DNA of the CDR3 is TGTGCCAGCAGCCCCAGGGGCCCTAACTATGGCTACACCTTC. V usage is TRBV14 and J usage is TRBJ1-2; maybe TRBD1 (6 bases). Per the germline V gene, CDR1 is SGHDN and CDR2 is FVKESK. Trimming removed 4 bases from V and 0 bases from J, with 9 bases in between. CDR3 length equals 14 residues.

This clone came up a few times. The V gene is TRBV30, the J gene TRBJ1-6, with D possibly being TRBD1 (6 bases). V was clipped by 3 bases and J by 10 bases, with 10 bases between them. The length of the CDR3 is 12 residues. The germline V gene has CDR1 GTSNPN and CDR2 SVGIG (reference sequence). The CDR3 region has the DNA TGTGCCTGGAGCCCCCAGGGGTCACCCCTCCACTTT. It codes for CAWSPQGSPLHF.

The rearrangement links TRBV6-4 to TRBJ1-5; unclear D gene. V gave up 6 bases and J gave up 3 bases, with 9 bases separating them. The CDR3 is 13 amino acids. Germline CDR1 is MRHNA and CDR2 is SNTAGT. The CDR3 region has the DNA TGTGCCAGCAGCCCCCAGGACAATCAGCCCCAGCATTTT. Translation: CASSPQDNQPQHF.

The gene calls are TRBV6-5 and TRBJ2-7; TRBD2 might be the D (6 bases). V gave up 5 bases and J gave up 6 bases, with 14 bases separating them. The CDR3 totals 13 residues. The germline V gene encodes CDR1 MNHEY and CDR2 SVGAGI. The CDR3 DNA follows: TGTGCCAGCAGTAAGATTCAGGGAGGCGAGCAGTACGTC. It encodes CASSKIQGGEQYV.

The chain combines TRBV5-1 with TRBJ2-5; D is unresolved. Germline assignment: CDR1 SGHRS and CDR2 YFSETQ. Trimming took 4 bases from V and 4 from J, leaving 8 bases between them. The CDR3 covers 12 residues. CDR3 coding DNA: TGCGCCAGCAGCCCGGGTGGAGAGACCCAGTACTTC. It codes for CASSPGGETQYF.

The chain joins TRBV3-1 (or the pseudogene TRBV3-2) to TRBJ1-6; D is undetermined. From germline, CDR1 is LGHDT and CDR2 YNNKEL (reference sequence). The CDR3 has 13 residues. V was cut by 1 base and J by 10 bases, with 8 bases left in between. The CDR3 DNA reads as TGTGCCAGCAGCCAAGTAGGAACCTCACCCCTCCACTTT. Protein product: CASSQVGTSPLHF.

This rearrangement joins TRBV28 to TRBJ1-4; D gene uncertain. Trimming removed 3 bases at V and 3 bases at J, with 8 bases between. Germline V lookup: CDR1 MDHEN, CDR2 SYDVKM. This CDR3 spans 14 amino acids. The CDR3, as DNA: TGTGCCAGCAGTTTGACCGGGCCTAATGAAAAACTGTTTTTT. Protein: CASSLTGPNEKLFF. Looking up the rest from reference TRBV28 and TRBJ1-4 gives the full variable domain: DVKVTQSSRYLVKRTGEKVFLECVQDMDHENMFWYRQDPGLGLRLIYFSYDVKMKEKGDIPEGYSVSREKKERFSLILESASTNQTSMYLCASSLTGPNEKLFFGSGTQLSVL.

The chain recombines TRBV5-1 with TRBJ2-1; 14 positions match TRBD2. This CDR3 is built from 17 residues. From germline, CDR1 is SGHRS and CDR2 YFSETQ. The trim removed 0 bases at V and 6 bases at J, leaving 5 bases unmatched. The CDR3 reads CASSLAPGTSGGNEQFF. The DNA for the CDR3 is TGCGCCAGCAGCTTGGCCCCCGGGACTAGCGGGGGCAATGAGCAGTTCTTC.

This sequence joins TRBV7-6 and TRBJ2-5; D is undetermined. The germline V gene has CDR1 SGHVS and CDR2 FNYEAQ. This CDR3 region has 12 residues. V dropped 2 bases and J dropped 5 bases, with 6 bases sitting between them. The CDR3, as DNA: TGTGCCAGCAGCTTAATATCTGAGACCCAGTACTTC. This gives the protein CASSLISETQYF.

As concerns this clone: Additional DNA sequences in this sample encode the identical CDR3. V gene TRBV5-1 combines with J gene TRBJ2-5; D could derive from TRBD1 or TRBD2 (6 bases each). Per the germline V gene, CDR1 is SGHRS and CDR2 is YFSETQ. With 1 base removed from V and 5 bases from J, the gap between germline ends came to 12 bases. This CDR3 contains 14 residues. This CDR3 reads CASSLTGGGETQYF. In DNA, the CDR3 is TGCGCCAGCAGCTTGACAGGAGGGGGGGAGACCCAGTACTTC.

The CDR3 loop is CASSLRRSSRSTDTQYF. CDR3 bases: TGTGCCAGCAGTTTACGGAGATCGTCGAGGAGCACAGATACGCAGTATTTT. The chain combines TRBV28 with TRBJ2-3, with D uncertain. The CDR3 totals 17 residues. Germline assignment: CDR1 MDHEN and CDR2 SYDVKM. The ends were cut back, 2 bases at V and 0 bases at J, with 15 bases in the middle.

This chain uses TRBV15 with TRBJ2-5; TRBD2 might be the D (5 bases). Germline CDR1 LNHNV, CDR2 YYDKDF (reference sequence). V lost 3 bases and J lost 2, with 7 bases in between. This CDR3 region has 13 residues. This chain's CDR3 is CATSRDLQETQYF. The CDR3 DNA sequence: TGTGCCACCAGCAGGGACTTGCAAGAGACCCAGTACTTC.

The V gene is TRBV28, the J gene TRBJ1-4; TRBD1 might be the D (5 bases). With 2 bases removed from V and 8 bases from J, the gap between germline ends came to 15 bases. Germline loops: CDR1 MDHEN, CDR2 SYDVKM. The CDR3 runs 15 residues. The CDR3 reads CASSLGGALKEKLFF. CDR3 nucleotides: TGTGCCAGCAGTTTAGGGGGAGCGCTTAAAGAAAAACTGTTTTTT. The complete variable domain, with remaining parts taken from reference TRBV28 and TRBJ1-4, reads DVKVTQSSRYLVKRTGEKVFLECVQDMDHENMFWYRQDPGLGLRLIYFSYDVKMKEKGDIPEGYSVSREKKERFSLILESASTNQTSMYLCASSLGGALKEKLFFGSGTQLSVL.

In DNA form, the CDR3 reads TGTGCCAGCACACCAAGGGGGATGGTGTCCCCAGATACGCAGTATTTT. This translates into CASTPRGMVSPDTQYF. J is TRBJ2-3 and V is TRBV28, with D possibly matching TRBD1 (6 bases). The CDR3 length is 16 residues. Trimming cost V 7 bases and J 4 bases, with 21 bases left between them. In germline, CDR1 is MDHEN, CDR2 SYDVKM.

Only a few counts were recorded for this clone. The J gene is TRBJ1-5, the V gene TRBV19; D not certain. The CDR3 loop spans 15 amino acids. The germline V gene encodes CDR1 LNHDA and CDR2 SQIVND (reference sequence). Trimming left V 0 bases short and J 1 base short, with 7 bases between. Written as DNA, the CDR3 is TGTGCCAGTAGTATAGACGGCAGAAGCAATCAGCCCCAGCATTTT. It is translated as CASSIDGRSNQPQHF.

The chain employs TRBV18 and TRBJ2-1; tentatively, D is TRBD1 (5 bases). The germline CDR1 and CDR2 sequences are KGHSH and LQKENI. The CDR3 loop spans 14 amino acids. V was pared by 3 bases and J by 4 bases, with 10 bases between. The CDR3 is CASSPSRDYNEQFF. Written as DNA, the CDR3 is TGTGCCAGCTCACCGAGCAGGGATTACAATGAGCAGTTCTTC.

A word on this clone: The sample has other DNA sequences that encode this CDR3 too. V and J are TRBV9 and TRBJ2-2; TRBD1 might be the D (5 bases). The CDR3 has 15 residues. Germline CDR1 and CDR2: SGDLS and YYNGEE. Trimming took 0 bases from V and 2 from J, leaving 8 bases between them. CDR3 in DNA: TGTGCCAGCAGCGTAGCTGGGGCCAACACCGGGGAGCTGTTTTTT. This translates into CASSVAGANTGELFF.

V usage is TRBV19 and J usage is TRBJ1-2, with TRBD1 matching 10 bases. The V gene end was trimmed by 3 bases and the J gene end by 8 bases; junction bases not matched to a gene: 9. The germline V gene has CDR1 LNHDA and CDR2 SQIVND (reference sequence). CDR3 size: 15 residues. The CDR3 coding sequence is TGTGCCAGTAGTATGGATGCGGGACAGGGGCGAGGCTACACCTTC. Its translation: CASSMDAGQGRGYTF.

V gene TRBV7-9 combines with J gene TRBJ2-3; D possibly matches TRBD1 or TRBD2 (6 bases each). Germline CDR1 reads SEHNR; CDR2 reads FQNEAQ (reference sequence). CDR3 length: 18 amino acids. V lost 5 bases to trimming and J lost 3 bases, with 24 bases between them. CDR3 DNA: TGTGCCAGCAGCCGCGGAGGGGGGATGACGGGTGAGACAGATACGCAGTATTTT. Its protein is CASSRGGGMTGETDTQYF.